Given below is one T cell receptor beta chain in context. Its matching antigen is unknown. This sample was taken from a study of cytomegalovirus exposure and HLA in healthy donors. Study-wide findings and caveats: Accounts indicate the classifier identified cytomegalovirus status with strong specificity and sensitivity. Association of a missense DCLRE1C variant with TCR beta V- and J-gene trimming was reported in a later analysis. An apparent linkage of common viral pathogens to several of the most significant clusters emerged in a later analysis.

The CDR3 is 20 amino acids. The V and J ends lost 1 base and 0 bases, in that order; junction bases with no gene match: 15. The PCR contained 60 Vbeta and 13 Jbeta primers. Using immunoSEQ multiplex PCR, the repertoire was profiled, and TCRdb retains in-frame clones only, with some absent. This table holds under 150,000 clones, roughly two thirds found once. This receptor was taken from a woman aged 40 to 49 in good health and CMV-seronegative. J is TRBJ1-1 and V is TRBV5-3, with 10 bases identical to TRBD1. TRBV5-3 is given ORF status, its function remaining uncertain. Sequences were obtained from PBMCs. The CDR3 DNA follows: TGTGCCAGAAGCTTGTTCTTTAGGGACAGGGGTGATAATATGAACACTGAAGCTTTCTTT. This codes for CARSLFFRDRGDNMNTEAFF.